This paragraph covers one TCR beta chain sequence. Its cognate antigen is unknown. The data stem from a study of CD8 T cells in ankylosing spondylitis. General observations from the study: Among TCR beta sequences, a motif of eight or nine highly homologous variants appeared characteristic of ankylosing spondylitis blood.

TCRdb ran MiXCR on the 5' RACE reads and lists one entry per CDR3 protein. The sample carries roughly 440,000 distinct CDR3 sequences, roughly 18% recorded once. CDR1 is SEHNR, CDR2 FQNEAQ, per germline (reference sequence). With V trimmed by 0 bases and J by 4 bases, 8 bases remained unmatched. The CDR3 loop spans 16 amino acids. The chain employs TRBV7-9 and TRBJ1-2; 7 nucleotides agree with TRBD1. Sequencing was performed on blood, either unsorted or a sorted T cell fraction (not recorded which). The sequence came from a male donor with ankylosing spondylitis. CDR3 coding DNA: TGTGCCAGCAGCTTAGCGATGGGACAGCACTTCTATGGCTACACCTTC. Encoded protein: CASSLAMGQHFYGYTF.